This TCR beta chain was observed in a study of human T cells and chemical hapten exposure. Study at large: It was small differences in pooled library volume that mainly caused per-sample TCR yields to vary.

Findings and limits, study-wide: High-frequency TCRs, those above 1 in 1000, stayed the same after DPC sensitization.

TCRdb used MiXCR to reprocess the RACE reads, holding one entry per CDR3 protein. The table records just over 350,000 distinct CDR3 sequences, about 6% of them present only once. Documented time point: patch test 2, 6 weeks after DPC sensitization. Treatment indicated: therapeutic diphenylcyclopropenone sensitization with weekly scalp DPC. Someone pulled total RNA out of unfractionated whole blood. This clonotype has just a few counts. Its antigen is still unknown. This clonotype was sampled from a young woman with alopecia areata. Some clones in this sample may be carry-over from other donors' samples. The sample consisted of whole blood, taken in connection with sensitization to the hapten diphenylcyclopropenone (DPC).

The CDR3 DNA is TGTGCCAGCAGTTTATGGGGACAGGGGGCGGAAGGGGCCAACGTCCTGACTTTC. The encoded protein is CASSLWGQGAEGANVLTF. The chain is built from TRBV28 and TRBJ2-6; 12 bases match TRBD1. The V and J ends lost 0 bases and 4 bases, in that order; junction bases with no gene match: 4. CDR3 length: 18 amino acids. Germline CDR1 is MDHEN and CDR2 is SYDVKM. The full variable domain, rest sourced from reference TRBV28 and TRBJ2-6, is DVKVTQSSRYLVKRTGEKVFLECVQDMDHENMFWYRQDPGLGLRLIYFSYDVKMKEKGDIPEGYSVSREKKERFSLILESASTNQTSMYLCASSLWGQGAEGANVLTFGAGSRLTVL.